Listed here are 7 T cell receptor beta chains from one sample, sequenced in a study of high-grade serous ovarian cancer treatment subgroups. The tumor samples were collected prior to definitive surgery or chemotherapy. The repertoire was sequenced with immunoSEQ multiplex PCR; TCRdb's copy has only in-frame clones and lacks some. Among approximately 4,200 clones listed, nearly 80% were seen once. The sample consisted of tumor tissue. All receptors derive from a human donor with high-grade serous ovarian cancer.

This chain connects TRBV5-1 to TRBJ1-3, with 7 bases identical to TRBD1. The CDR3 runs to 16 residues. Losses at the gene ends were 2 bases for V and 4 bases for J; bases not matched to a gene: 9. Germline V gene lookup returns CDR1 SGHRS and CDR2 YFSETQ. The CDR3 DNA follows: TGCGCCAGCAGCTTACAGGGGAATGTACGGGGAAACACCATATATTTT. Translating it yields CASSLQGNVRGNTIYF. Looking up the rest from reference TRBV5-1 and TRBJ1-3 gives the full variable domain: KAGVTQTPRYLIKTRGQQVTLSCSPISGHRSVSWYQQTPGQGLQFLFEYFSETQRNKGNFPGRFSGRQFSNSRSEMNVSTLELGDSALYLCASSLQGNVRGNTIYFGEGSWLTVV.

V and J are TRBV11-2 and TRBJ2-5; D is uncertain. CDR3 size: 13 residues. V was pared by 3 bases and J by 5 bases, with 10 bases between. From germline, CDR1 is SGHAT and CDR2 FQNNGV. The CDR3 region is CASSLGRSETQYF. The CDR3 nucleotides are TGTGCCAGCAGCTTGGGCAGAAGCGAGACCCAGTACTTC. Full variable domain (missing parts from reference TRBV11-2 and TRBJ2-5): EAGVAQSPRYKIIEKRQSVAFWCNPISGHATLYWYQQILGQGPKLLIQFQNNGVVDDSQLPKDRFSAERLKGVDSTLKIQPAKLEDSAVYLCASSLGRSETQYFGPGTRLLVL.

The chain links TRBV21-1 to TRBJ2-7; the table's D call of TRBD1 was not tested on the DNA. TRBV21-1 is marked as a pseudogene. This CDR3 has 17 residues. The CDR3 reads CASSNTGGDRDSYEQYF. In DNA form, the CDR3 reads TGTGCCAGCAGTAACACCGGTGGGGACAGGGACTCCTACGAGCAGTACTTC.

The chain has TRBV5-4 and TRBJ2-5; 8 nucleotides align to TRBD1. Germline-derived CDR1 and CDR2 are SGHNT and YYREEE (reference sequence). The CDR3 contains 15 residues. Trimming removed 1 base from V and 5 bases from J; junction bases left unmatched: 7. CDR3 protein: CASSLNQGAPETQYF. DNA for the CDR3: TGTGCCAGCAGCTTGAACCAGGGGGCGCCCGAGACCCAGTACTTC. The full variable domain, in which reference TRBV5-4 and TRBJ2-5 provide the parts outside the CDR3, is ETGVTQSPTHLIKTRGQQVTLRCSSQSGHNTVSWYQQALGQGPQFIFQYYREEENGRGNFPPRFSGLQFPNYSSELNVNALELDDSALYLCASSLNQGAPETQYFGPGTRLLVL.

The chain couples TRBV7-3 to TRBJ2-5; possibly TRBD1 for D (6 bases). The germline CDR1 and CDR2 sequences are SGHTA and FQGTGA. The CDR3 sequence is 13 residues long. With 2 bases removed from V and 7 bases from J, the gap between germline ends came to 11 bases. CDR3 loop: CASSLALQGTQYF. In DNA form, the CDR3 reads TGTGCCAGCAGCTTAGCTTTACAGGGGACCCAGTACTTC.

The rearrangement uses TRBV7-9 and TRBJ2-5; 7 positions agree with TRBD1. V lost 4 bases to trimming and J lost 5 bases; unmatched junction nucleotides: 4. CDR1 and CDR2 (germline): SEHNR, FQNEAQ (reference sequence). CDR3 length: 13 amino acids. CDR3 DNA: TGTGCCAGCAGCTCAGGGGGTTGGGAGACCCAGTACTTC. Encoded protein: CASSSGGWETQYF.

This chain links TRBV7-2 with TRBJ2-1, with D tentatively TRBD2 (5 bases). The CDR3 has 14 amino acids. V shed 1 base and J shed 6 bases, with 10 bases lying between them. The germline V gene has CDR1 SGHTA and CDR2 FQGNSA. In nucleotides, the CDR3 is TGTGCCAGCAGCTTAGGATCGGGGTTCAATGAGCAGTTCTTC. Translated, it gives CASSLGSGFNEQFF.